The entry below gives a single TCR beta chain sequence along with its context. The antigen remains undetermined. These data come from a study of cytomegalovirus exposure and HLA in healthy donors. Broader study findings: TCR beta chains numbering approximately 150 were designated cytomegalovirus-associated.

Vbeta (60) and Jbeta (13) primers were used in the PCR. Measured with immunoSEQ multiplex PCR; TCRdb has only the in-frame clones, and not every one. Among more than 100,000 clones listed, over 60% were seen once. This receptor was identified in a young woman in good health and CMV-seropositive. The sample consisted of PBMCs.

The CDR3 here is CASSAREGSDTQYF. CDR3 sequence (DNA): TGTGCCAGCAGCGCAAGGGAGGGTTCAGATACGCAGTATTTT. This chain connects TRBV2 to TRBJ2-3; 7 bases fit TRBD2. The CDR3 runs 14 residues. The junction had 7 bases not matched to a gene; V was cut back by 6 bases and J by 4 bases. Looked up from germline, CDR1 is SNHLY and CDR2 is FYNNEI.